This T cell receptor (beta chain) originates from a study of a mutant IDH1 vaccine in newly diagnosed glioma. Study details: Earlier therapy was either radiotherapy, temozolomide, or both, and most got both.

Clones were read by immunoSEQ multiplex PCR, and TCRdb kept only the in-frame ones, dropping some. Altogether 50,000 to 75,000 clones are present, around 84% being singletons, with the ten largest covering 6.5% to 8.5%. This clone was recorded only once. Its cognate antigen is unknown. This CDR3 has 16 amino acids. V gave up 4 bases and J gave up 5 bases; unmatched junction bases: 11. CDR1 and CDR2 from the germline V gene are SGHRS and YFSETQ. Regarding time point: week 5, during vaccination. Vaccination comprised doses that each held 300 ug of mutant IDH1 20-mer peptide, plus topical imiquimod. This chain uses TRBV5-1 with TRBJ2-3; 9 positions agree with TRBD2. This clonotype was sampled from a woman aged 45 to 65 with glioma. The sample consisted of PBMCs, taken from a glioma patient whose treatment included an IDH1 peptide vaccine. The CDR3 here is CASSPGGRGPGDTQYF. CDR3 in DNA: TGCGCCAGCAGCCCAGGCGGGAGGGGGCCGGGAGATACGCAGTATTTT.